This T cell receptor (beta chain) emerged from a study of tumor and adjacent non-tumor tissue in lung cancer. General study points: Tumor repertoires had a smaller top 100 clone share than normal lung. Higher tumor TCR diversity was associated with shorter survival.

A modified ARM-PCR protocol with three rounds of nested PCR amplified TCRbeta. In TCRdb, the multiplex PCR reads were re-called with MiXCR into one record per CDR3 protein. The data contain approximately 100,000 distinct CDR3 sequences, roughly three fifths of them seen just once; the ten biggest clones take up around 19%. With respect to this clonotype: Its antigen is unidentified. This sequence may be a read error, since a much larger clone differs from it by one base.

This sample's RNA came from whole unsorted tissue. The normal lung tissue was taken more than 3 cm from the tumor edge. V lost 2 bases and J 7 bases, leaving 23 bases between the germline ends. CDR1 MNHEY and CDR2 SVGEGT come from the germline V gene. CDR3 length equals 18 residues. The source is a man in his sixties with non-small cell lung cancer. This chain joins TRBV6-2 or TRBV6-3 and TRBJ2-2; D is undetermined. Sequenced: distant non-tumor lung tissue. The CDR3 spells CASSYPTPALERGGELFF. The DNA of the CDR3 is TGTGCCAGCAGTTACCCCACACCCGCCTTAGAGCGAGGCGGGGAGCTGTTTTTT.